Presented here are 32 T cell receptor beta chains from one specimen sequenced in a study of blood T cells in healthy people across ages. A second PCR of about 7 to 12 cycles used a sample-barcoded 5' primer and a J-beta primer mix. TCRdb reprocessed the 5' RACE reads with MiXCR, giving one entry per CDR3 protein. The repertoire holds fewer than 800,000 distinct CDR3 sequences, with around 21% as singletons. The sequenced sample consisted of blood. These receptors were obtained from a man in his sixties or seventies in good health.

V and J are TRBV19 and TRBJ2-1; 7 nucleotides agree with TRBD2. From germline, CDR1 is LNHDA and CDR2 SQIVND (reference sequence). Trimming cost V 6 bases and J 2 bases; bases outside gene matches: 7. This CDR3 comprises 15 residues. The CDR3 protein is CASSSGTAAYNEQFF. DNA for the CDR3: TGTGCCAGTAGCAGCGGGACGGCTGCCTACAATGAGCAGTTCTTC.

There are a few counts of this clonotype. V gene TRBV4-1 combines with J gene TRBJ1-1; D might be TRBD1 (6 bases). The CDR3 runs 15 residues. Germline CDR1 reads MGHRA; CDR2 reads YSYEKL. Trimming pared 1 base from V and 0 bases from J, leaving 9 bases between. The CDR3 DNA follows: TGCGCCAGCAGCCAAGCCCGGACAGTGAACACTGAAGCTTTCTTT. Residues: CASSQARTVNTEAFF.

This clonotype has a handful of counts. The chain joins TRBV2 to TRBJ1-1; possible D gene TRBD1, 6 bases. This CDR3 is 14 amino acids long. Germline CDR1 SNHLY, CDR2 FYNNEI. Deletions cut 6 bases from V and 0 bases from J, with 11 bases between. CDR3 coding DNA: TGTGCCAGCAGCAAAGGGACACTGAACACTGAAGCTTTCTTT. Protein product: CASSKGTLNTEAFF.

This clonotype occurred a few times. The chain combines TRBV7-8 with TRBJ1-1; D possibly corresponds to TRBD1 (6 bases). The V and J ends lost 2 bases and 4 bases respectively, with 20 bases between them. Germline V gives CDR1 SGHVS, CDR2 FQNEAQ. The CDR3 loop spans 17 amino acids. As DNA, the CDR3 is TGTGCCAGCAGCTTATTTATCCCTCCGGGGGGCGGCACTGAAGCTTTCTTT. This sequence encodes CASSLFIPPGGGTEAFF. The full variable domain, in which reference TRBV7-8 and TRBJ1-1 provide the parts outside the CDR3, is GAGVSQSPRYKVAKRGQDVALRCDPISGHVSLFWYQQALGQGPEFLTYFQNEAQLDKSGLPSDRFFAERPEGSVSTLKIQRTQQEDSAVYLCASSLFIPPGGGTEAFFGQGTRLTVV.

This clonotype was counted only a few times. The chain uses TRBV20-1 and TRBJ2-5, with D uncertain. The CDR3 loop spans 14 amino acids. Germline V gene lookup returns CDR1 DFQATT and CDR2 SNEGSKA (reference sequence). Trimming cost V 0 bases and J 1 base, with 9 bases left between them. CDR3 amino acids: CSARDFGVQETQYF. The DNA for the CDR3 is TGCAGTGCTAGAGATTTTGGGGTCCAAGAGACCCAGTACTTC.

Details on this clonotype: A junction end diverges from the germline sequence, so it may reflect a read error. The V gene is TRBV7-3, the J gene TRBJ2-5, with D perhaps TRBD2 (5 bases). Germline lookup yields CDR1 SGHTA and CDR2 FQGTGA. CDR3 length: 16 residues. Here the CDR3 reads CASSTMRASVVNEPFF. As DNA, the CDR3 is TGTGCCAGCAGCACGATGCGGGCGTCTGTGGTCAATGAGCCGTTCTTC.

This clonotype has just a few counts. The chain carries TRBV6-6 and TRBJ2-1; unclear D gene. The CDR3 is 12 amino acids. Germline V gives CDR1 MNHNY, CDR2 SVGAGI (reference sequence). Trimming cost V 6 bases and J 6 bases, with 9 bases left between them. The CDR3 coding sequence is TGTGCCAGCAGCCTAGGGTGCAATGAGCAGTTCTTC. It specifies CASSLGCNEQFF.

This clonotype was found a few times. One end of the junction does not line up with germline, which may come from a read error. The chain uses TRBV7-2 and TRBJ2-1, with 12 bases matching TRBD2. The CDR3 runs to 15 residues. Germline assignment: CDR1 SGHTA and CDR2 FQGNSA. As DNA, the CDR3 is TGTGCCGGCAGCTTAGGAGGACTAGCGGGGATCGAGCAGTTCTTC. Protein product: CAGSLGGLAGIEQFF.

About this clonotype itself: At one boundary the junction diverges from the germline segment, which might be a read error. V is TRBV6-5 and J is TRBJ2-2; the match to TRBD2 covers 10 bases. The CDR3 extends over 16 amino acids. Per the germline V gene, CDR1 is MNHEY and CDR2 is SVGAGI. The CDR3 bases are TGTGTCAGCAGTTACGGGCTAGCGGGAGATCAAGGGGAGCTGTTTTTT. Translation: CVSSYGLAGDQGELFF.

The chain is built from TRBV12-5 and TRBJ1-2; 11 nucleotides line up with TRBD1. V lost 2 bases to trimming and J lost 7 bases; unmatched junction nucleotides: 9. This CDR3 has 16 residues. Germline V CDR1 and CDR2: LGHNT, FRNRAP. The CDR3, as DNA: TGTGCTAGTGGTTTGTTTCGGGGACAGGGGGTAGCTGGCTACACCTTC. It yields the protein CASGLFRGQGVAGYTF.

This clonotype was counted between two and nine times. V is TRBV5-1 and J is TRBJ2-5; the D is unclear. The J call may be faulty, since TRBJ2-1 better matches the DNA end. The CDR3 loop spans 14 amino acids. Germline CDR1 and CDR2: SGHRS and YFSETQ. CDR3 sequence (DNA): TGCGCCAGCCGTCCGGACCTTGCCAACAATGAGCAGTTCTTC. Its protein is CASRPDLANNEQFF.

The chain joins TRBV14 to TRBJ2-5; D uncertain. V lost 4 bases to trimming and J lost 11 bases, with 20 bases between them. CDR1 SGHDN and CDR2 FVKESK come from the germline V gene. The CDR3 totals 14 residues. The CDR3 region is CASSPRFTDLEQYF. The DNA for the CDR3 is TGTGCCAGCAGCCCAAGGTTCACAGACCTGGAGCAGTACTTC.

About this clonotype itself: A read error may produce the germline difference seen at one junction end. For the CDR3, the DNA is TGCGCCAGCAGCTTTTCGGCGGGAGCAGTCTATGAGCAGCTCTTC. The encoded protein is CASSFSAGAVYEQLF. The chain employs TRBV5-1 and TRBJ2-1, with 7 bases lining up with TRBD2. Looked up from germline, CDR1 is SGHRS and CDR2 is YFSETQ. The CDR3 consists of 15 residues.

In nucleotides, the CDR3 is TGCAGTGCCGCTACTCTAGCGGGAAATTCAGGGACCCAGTACTTC. This translates into CSAATLAGNSGTQYF. V usage is TRBV20-1 and J usage is TRBJ2-5; the match to TRBD2 covers 9 bases. After removal of 6 bases from V and 7 bases from J, the junction contained 15 bases not matched to a gene. The CDR3 covers 15 residues. Germline V lookup: CDR1 DFQATT, CDR2 SNEGSKA (reference sequence).

The sample holds a few counts of this clonotype. The chain couples TRBV5-1 to TRBJ1-4; D is perhaps TRBD1 (5 bases). The CDR3 is 14 residues long. Trimming cost V 0 bases and J 10 bases, with 13 bases left between them. Germline V CDR1 and CDR2: SGHRS, YFSETQ. This CDR3 is CASSLVQGKGKLFF. The CDR3 nucleotides read TGCGCCAGCAGCTTGGTCCAGGGAAAGGGAAAACTGTTTTTT.

This clonotype was observed a few times. The chain combines TRBV29-1 with TRBJ1-2; no firm D call. The V gene's germline CDR1 is SQVTM and CDR2 ANQGSEA. The germline V and J ends were trimmed by 2 bases and 4 bases, with 8 bases remaining between them. This CDR3 is 12 amino acids long. The CDR3: CSVESHVYGYTF. In DNA, the CDR3 is TGCAGCGTTGAAAGTCACGTCTATGGCTACACCTTC.

This clonotype was counted between two and nine times. The V gene is TRBV19, the J gene TRBJ2-1, with TRBD2 matching 7 bases. CDR3 length: 16 residues. The germline V gene has CDR1 LNHDA and CDR2 SQIVND (reference sequence). V trimming: 1 base; J trimming: 5 bases; junction bases outside the gene matches: 8. The CDR3 is CASSIVGGRVDNEQFF. The CDR3 DNA is TGTGCCAGTAGTATAGTCGGAGGGAGGGTAGACAATGAGCAGTTCTTC.

This clonotype showed up just a few times. The chain is built from TRBV28 and TRBJ1-2; D is unresolved. Germline V gene lookup returns CDR1 MDHEN and CDR2 SYDVKM. This CDR3 spans 13 amino acids. The germline V and J ends were trimmed by 2 bases and 5 bases, with 9 bases remaining between them. CDR3 amino acids: CASSLGSEYGYTF. The CDR3 coding sequence is TGTGCCAGCAGTTTAGGGAGTGAGTATGGCTACACCTTC.

The chain has TRBV14 and TRBJ2-5; the match to TRBD2 covers 7 bases. Near its end, the DNA agrees better with TRBJ2-7, so the J call may be wrong. Per germline, CDR1 SGHDN and CDR2 FVKESK. CDR3 size: 14 residues. The CDR3 loop reads CASSQEAGRDEQYF. Written as DNA, the CDR3 is TGTGCCAGCAGCCAAGAAGCGGGAAGGGACGAGCAGTACTTC.

This clonotype was counted at least ten times. The V gene is TRBV28, the J gene TRBJ2-5; TRBD2 matches 7 bases. The V gene's germline CDR1 is MDHEN and CDR2 SYDVKM. The CDR3 loop spans 14 amino acids. V gave up 5 bases and J gave up 1 base; unmatched junction bases: 4. Written as DNA, the CDR3 is TGTGCCAGCAGTACTAGCGCCACCCAAGAGACCCAGTACTTC. Amino acids: CASSTSATQETQYF.

The rearrangement joins TRBV20-1 to TRBJ2-3, with TRBD2 matching over 7 bases. J was trimmed by 1 base and V by 0 bases; bases with no gene match: 1. CDR3 size: 14 residues. Germline V gene data show CDR1 as DFQATT and CDR2 as SNEGSKA (reference sequence). The CDR3 sequence: CSARDTSGTDTQYF. The CDR3 nucleotides are TGCAGTGCTAGAGATACTAGCGGCACAGATACGCAGTATTTT.

This clonotype was observed a handful of times. V is TRBV20-1 and J is TRBJ2-3, with TRBD2 as a possible D gene (6 bases). V was clipped by 2 bases and J by 2 bases, with 17 bases between them. CDR1 is DFQATT, CDR2 SNEGSKA, per germline (reference sequence). This CDR3 is 16 amino acids long. The CDR3 nucleotides are TGCAGTGCTAGACACCCGACTAGGCCCTCCACAGATACGCAGTATTTT. Protein: CSARHPTRPSTDTQYF.

V usage is TRBV24-1 and J usage is TRBJ2-3, with unresolved D. CDR3 length equals 14 residues. The germline V gene has CDR1 KGHDR and CDR2 SFDVKD. The germline V and J ends were trimmed by 10 bases and 2 bases, with 15 bases remaining between them. CDR3 loop: CATGPRQSTDTQYF. Here the CDR3 DNA reads TGTGCCACAGGTCCACGGCAATCCACAGATACGCAGTATTTT.

This clonotype was detected only a few times. The CDR3 loop reads CASSSPTSIGYNEQFF. The CDR3 DNA reads TGTGCCAGCAGCTCCCCCACCAGTATCGGCTACAATGAGCAGTTCTTC. This chain connects TRBV5-8 to TRBJ2-5; D is ambiguous. Judging by the DNA end, TRBJ2-1 fits better; the J call may be wrong. There are 16 residues in the CDR3. Looked up from germline, CDR1 is SGHTS and CDR2 is YDEGEE.

This sequence joins TRBV3-1 and TRBJ2-1, with D possibly matching TRBD1 (6 bases). The end of the DNA is better explained by TRBJ2-7, so the J call may be wrong. CDR1 LGHDT and CDR2 YNNKEL come from the germline V gene (reference sequence). The CDR3 is 13 amino acids. This chain's CDR3 is CASSQGGPLEQYF. In DNA, the CDR3 is TGTGCCAGCAGCCAAGGGGGGCCTTTGGAGCAGTACTTC.

The table lists this clonotype with many counts. The chain combines TRBV7-8 with TRBJ2-7; 7 nucleotides match TRBD1. V was clipped by 3 bases and J by 2 bases; unmatched bases: 7. CDR1 is SGHVS and CDR2 is FQNEAQ in the germline V gene. This CDR3 spans 15 amino acids. The DNA of the CDR3 is TGTGCCAGCAGCTTTGGGGCAGGGGGTACCTACGAGCAGTACTTC. Its protein product is CASSFGAGGTYEQYF.

This sequence joins TRBV28 and TRBJ1-2; perhaps TRBD1 as D (5 bases). The germline V and J ends were trimmed by 2 bases and 8 bases, with 12 bases remaining between them. The CDR3 is 13 amino acids. The V gene's germline CDR1 is MDHEN and CDR2 SYDVKM. The CDR3 spells CASSLPGQAGYTF. The CDR3 nucleotides are TGTGCCAGCAGTTTACCAGGGCAGGCCGGCTACACCTTC.

This clonotype appeared a few times. The chain employs TRBV24-1 and TRBJ2-1; 7 bases are shared with TRBD1. Losses at the gene ends were 3 bases for V and 1 base for J; bases not matched to a gene: 14. This CDR3 comprises 19 residues. Germline loops: CDR1 KGHDR, CDR2 SFDVKD. As DNA, the CDR3 is TGTGCCACCAGTGATCCAGCCGTACGACAGGGACGGTCCTACAATGAGCAGTTCTTC. Residues: CATSDPAVRQGRSYNEQFF.

The chain links TRBV20-1 to TRBJ2-5; 10 nucleotides align to TRBD1. The J call could be wrong; TRBJ2-1 is a better fit for the DNA end. Per germline, CDR1 DFQATT and CDR2 SNEGSKA (reference sequence). The CDR3 has 14 residues. CDR3 region: CSAPEGTGDNEQFF. CDR3 in DNA: TGCAGTGCCCCAGAAGGGACAGGGGACAATGAGCAGTTCTTC.

The chain couples TRBV5-2 to TRBJ1-2; the DNA was not used to check the table's D call, TRBD1. TRBV5-2 counts as a pseudogene. The CDR3 loop spans 14 amino acids. CDR3 in amino acids: CASNSRGANYGYTF. As DNA, the CDR3 is TGTGCCAGCAACTCCCGGGGAGCTAACTATGGCTACACCTTC.

The CDR3 sequence: CASSTRFTGSGPYEQYF. The CDR3 DNA reads TGTGCCAGCAGTACGCGATTTACAGGGTCTGGACCCTACGAGCAGTACTTC. The chain couples TRBV27 to TRBJ2-7; possible D gene TRBD1, 6 bases. The CDR3 consists of 17 residues. Deletions cut 5 bases from V and 2 bases from J, with 22 bases between. Germline V CDR1 and CDR2: MNHEY, SMNVEV (reference sequence).

CDR3 bases: TGCGCCAGCAGCCAAGCGGGCCTACTGGGGGAAAAACTGTTTTTT. This sequence encodes CASSQAGLLGEKLFF. The chain is built from TRBV4-1 and TRBJ1-4; D not resolved. This CDR3 spans 15 amino acids. V lost 1 base to trimming and J lost 8 bases, with 14 bases between them. Germline V CDR1 and CDR2: MGHRA, YSYEKL.